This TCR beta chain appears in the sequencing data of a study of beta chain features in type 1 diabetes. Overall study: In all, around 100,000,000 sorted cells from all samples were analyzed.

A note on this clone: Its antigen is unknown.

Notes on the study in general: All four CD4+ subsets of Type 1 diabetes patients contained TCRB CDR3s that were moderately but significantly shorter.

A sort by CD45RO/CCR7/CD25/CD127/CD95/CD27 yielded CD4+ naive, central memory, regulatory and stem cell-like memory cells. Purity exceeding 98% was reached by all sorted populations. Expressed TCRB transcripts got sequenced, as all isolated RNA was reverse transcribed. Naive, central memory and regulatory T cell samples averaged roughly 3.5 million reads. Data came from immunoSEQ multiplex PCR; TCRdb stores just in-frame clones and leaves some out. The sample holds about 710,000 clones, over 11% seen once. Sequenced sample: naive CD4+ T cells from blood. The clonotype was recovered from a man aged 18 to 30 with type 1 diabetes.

In DNA form, the CDR3 reads TGTGCCAGCAGCGCTCCGGGGACAGGGCCAGATACGCAGTATTTT. This codes for CASSAPGTGPDTQYF. The rearrangement joins TRBV28 to TRBJ2-3; 9 nucleotides align to TRBD1. Germline trimming cut 6 bases from V and 4 bases from J; bases unmatched to any gene: 8. This CDR3 has 15 residues. Germline-derived CDR1 and CDR2 are MDHEN and SYDVKM. Supplemented by reference TRBV28 and TRBJ2-3, the full variable domain reads DVKVTQSSRYLVKRTGEKVFLECVQDMDHENMFWYRQDPGLGLRLIYFSYDVKMKEKGDIPEGYSVSREKKERFSLILESASTNQTSMYLCASSAPGTGPDTQYFGPGTRLTVL.